What follows is one T cell receptor (beta chain) and its context. The antigen is not known. Other DNA sequences in the same sample also yield this CDR3. The method was immunoSEQ multiplex PCR; TCRdb's version includes in-frame clones alone and lacks a portion of them. This sample has more than 2 million clones, with around 96% found just once. These data originate in a study of shared clonotypes between healthy human individuals. CD45RO-negative cells were positively selected for CCR7, leaving out terminally differentiated effector memory CD45RA+ cells. V was pared by 2 bases and J by 2 bases, with 7 bases between. In germline, CDR1 is MNHEY, CDR2 SVGAGI. The CDR3 length is 13 residues. Study observations and caveats: Richness estimates generally favored naive over memory subsets. Investigators expected sequencing depth to affect clonotype sharing among donors. Generation probabilities were higher for clonotypes shared across all four sorted-subset donors than for unshared ones. Sorted-subset sequencing, rarefaction showed, was incomplete despite large depth.

Sequenced input: naive CD8+ T cells sorted from blood. This chain joins TRBV6-5 and TRBJ2-7; D unclear. This receptor was obtained from a man aged 18 to 29 in good health. As DNA, the CDR3 is TGTGCCAGCAGTTACAGCCCAACCTACGAGCAGTACTTC. Translated, it gives CASSYSPTYEQYF.